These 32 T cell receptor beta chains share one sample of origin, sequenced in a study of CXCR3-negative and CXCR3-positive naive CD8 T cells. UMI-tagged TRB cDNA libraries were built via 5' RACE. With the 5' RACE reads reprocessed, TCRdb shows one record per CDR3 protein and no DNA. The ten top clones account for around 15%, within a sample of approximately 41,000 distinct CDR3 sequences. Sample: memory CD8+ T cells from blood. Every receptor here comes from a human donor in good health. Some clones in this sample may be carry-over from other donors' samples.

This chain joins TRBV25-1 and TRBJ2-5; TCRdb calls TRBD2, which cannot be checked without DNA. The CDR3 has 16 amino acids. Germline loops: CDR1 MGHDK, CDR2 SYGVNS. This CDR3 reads CASSEFEGWESETQYF.

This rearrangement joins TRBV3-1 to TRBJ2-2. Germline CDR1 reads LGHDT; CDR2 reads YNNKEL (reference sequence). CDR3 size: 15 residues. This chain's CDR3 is CASSPPLSITGELFF. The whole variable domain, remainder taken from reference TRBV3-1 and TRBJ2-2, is DTAVSQTPKYLVTQMGNDKSIKCEQNLGHDTMYWYKQDSKKFLKIMFSYNNKELIINETVPNRFSPKSPDKAHLNLHINSLELGDSAVYFCASSPPLSITGELFFGEGSRLTVL.

Here the CDR3 reads CSGWTGQETQYF. V and J are TRBV29-1 and TRBJ2-5; TCRdb returns TRBD1, unconfirmable since there is no DNA. The CDR3 is made up of 12 amino acids. Germline assignment: CDR1 SQVTM and CDR2 ANQGSEA.

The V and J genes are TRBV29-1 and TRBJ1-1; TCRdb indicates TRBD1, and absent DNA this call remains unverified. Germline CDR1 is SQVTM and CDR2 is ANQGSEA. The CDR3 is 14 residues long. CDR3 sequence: CSVESGTGSAEAFF.

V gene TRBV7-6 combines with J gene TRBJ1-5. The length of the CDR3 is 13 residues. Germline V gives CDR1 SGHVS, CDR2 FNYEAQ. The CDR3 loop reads CASSQRADQPQHF.

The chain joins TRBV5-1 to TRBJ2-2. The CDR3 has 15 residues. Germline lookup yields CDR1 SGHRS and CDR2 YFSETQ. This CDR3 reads CASSSWTENTGELFF.

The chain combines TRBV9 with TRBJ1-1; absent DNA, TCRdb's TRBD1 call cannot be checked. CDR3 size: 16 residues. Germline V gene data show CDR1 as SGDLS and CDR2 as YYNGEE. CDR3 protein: CASSAPLTGVGTEAFF.

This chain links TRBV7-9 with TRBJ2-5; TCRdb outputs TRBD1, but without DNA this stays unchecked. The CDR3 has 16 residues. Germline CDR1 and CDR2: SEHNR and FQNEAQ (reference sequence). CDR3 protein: CASSLPWTVDQETQYF.

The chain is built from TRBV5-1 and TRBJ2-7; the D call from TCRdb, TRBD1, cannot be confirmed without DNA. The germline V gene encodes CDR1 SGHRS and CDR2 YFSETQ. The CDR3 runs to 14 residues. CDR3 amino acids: CASSPGQGAGEQYF.

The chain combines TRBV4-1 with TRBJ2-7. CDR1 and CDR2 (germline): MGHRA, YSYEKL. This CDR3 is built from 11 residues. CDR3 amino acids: CASSLGDEQYF.

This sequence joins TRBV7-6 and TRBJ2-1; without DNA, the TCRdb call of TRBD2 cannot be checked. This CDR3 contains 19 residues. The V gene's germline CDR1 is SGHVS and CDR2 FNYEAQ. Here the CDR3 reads CASSLAPLIAGSSYNEQFF. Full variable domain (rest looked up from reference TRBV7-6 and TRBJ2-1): GAGVSQSPRYKVTKRGQDVALRCDPISGHVSLYWYRQALGQGPEFLTYFNYEAQQDKSGLPNDRFSAERPEGSISTLTIQRTEQRDSAMYRCASSLAPLIAGSSYNEQFFGPGTRLTVL.

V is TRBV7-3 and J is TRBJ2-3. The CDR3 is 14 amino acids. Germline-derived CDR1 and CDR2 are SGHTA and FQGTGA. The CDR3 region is CASSLTLMADTQYF.

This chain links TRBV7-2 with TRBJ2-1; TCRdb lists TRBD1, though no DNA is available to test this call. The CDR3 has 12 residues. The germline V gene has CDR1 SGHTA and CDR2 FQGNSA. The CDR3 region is CASSARVDEQFF.

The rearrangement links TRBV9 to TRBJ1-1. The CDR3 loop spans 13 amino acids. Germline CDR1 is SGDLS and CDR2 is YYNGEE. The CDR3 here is CASSVALDTEAFF. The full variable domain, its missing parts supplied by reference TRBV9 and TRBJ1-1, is DSGVTQTPKHLITATGQRVTLRCSPRSGDLSVYWYQQSLDQGLQFLIQYYNGEERAKGNILERFSAQQFPDLHSELNLSSLELGDSALYFCASSVALDTEAFFGQGTRLTVV.

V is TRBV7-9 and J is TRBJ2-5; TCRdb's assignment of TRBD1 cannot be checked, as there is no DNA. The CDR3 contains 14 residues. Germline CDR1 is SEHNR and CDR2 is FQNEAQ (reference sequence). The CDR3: CASTVGQGWETQYF.

CDR3 sequence: CSAPESYDRTGNSPLHF. J is TRBJ1-6 and V is TRBV20-1; TCRdb returns TRBD1, unconfirmable since there is no DNA. The CDR3 consists of 17 residues. Looked up from germline, CDR1 is DFQATT and CDR2 is SNEGSKA (reference sequence).

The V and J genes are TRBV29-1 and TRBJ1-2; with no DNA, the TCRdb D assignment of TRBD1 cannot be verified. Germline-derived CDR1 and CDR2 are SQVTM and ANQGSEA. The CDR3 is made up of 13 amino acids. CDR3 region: CSVVNRDSYGYTF.

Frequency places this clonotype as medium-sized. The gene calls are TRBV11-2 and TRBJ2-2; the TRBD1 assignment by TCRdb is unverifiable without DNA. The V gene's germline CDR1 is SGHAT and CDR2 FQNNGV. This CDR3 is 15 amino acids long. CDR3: CASSTGQGRTGELFF.

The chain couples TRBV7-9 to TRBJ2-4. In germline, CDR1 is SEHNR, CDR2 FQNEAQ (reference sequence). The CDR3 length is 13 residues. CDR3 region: CASSPLDWNIQYF.

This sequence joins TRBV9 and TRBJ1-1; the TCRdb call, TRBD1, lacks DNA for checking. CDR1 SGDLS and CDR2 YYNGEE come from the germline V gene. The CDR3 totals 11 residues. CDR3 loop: CASSQGTEAFF.

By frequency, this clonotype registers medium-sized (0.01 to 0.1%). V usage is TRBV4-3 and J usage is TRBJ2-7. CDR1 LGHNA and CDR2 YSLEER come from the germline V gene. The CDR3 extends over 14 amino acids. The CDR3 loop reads CASSQDLERQEQYF.

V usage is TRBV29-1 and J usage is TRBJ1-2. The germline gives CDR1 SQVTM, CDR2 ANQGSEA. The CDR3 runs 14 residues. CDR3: CSVSLDGNFYGYTF. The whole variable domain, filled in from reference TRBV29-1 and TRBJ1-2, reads SAVISQKPSRDICQRGTSLTIQCQVDSQVTMMFWYRQQPGQSLTLIATANQGSEATYESGFVIDKFPISRPNLTFSTLTVSNMSPEDSSIYLCSVSLDGNFYGYTFGSGTRLTVV.

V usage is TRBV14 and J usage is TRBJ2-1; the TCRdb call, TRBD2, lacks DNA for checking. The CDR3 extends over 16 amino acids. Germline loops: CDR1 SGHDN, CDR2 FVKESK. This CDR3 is CASSLRLAGGPPEQFF.

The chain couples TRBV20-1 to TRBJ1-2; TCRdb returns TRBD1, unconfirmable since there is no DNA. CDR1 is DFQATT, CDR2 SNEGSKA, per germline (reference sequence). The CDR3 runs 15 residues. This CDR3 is CSARRFSYLGGRYTF.

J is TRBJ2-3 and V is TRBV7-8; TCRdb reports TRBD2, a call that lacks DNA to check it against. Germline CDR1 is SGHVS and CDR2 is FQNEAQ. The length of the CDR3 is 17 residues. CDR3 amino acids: CASSLDKSGRADIARYF.

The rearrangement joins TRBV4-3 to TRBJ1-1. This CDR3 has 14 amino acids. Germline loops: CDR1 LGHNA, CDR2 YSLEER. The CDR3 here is CASSQNLEGVRAFF.

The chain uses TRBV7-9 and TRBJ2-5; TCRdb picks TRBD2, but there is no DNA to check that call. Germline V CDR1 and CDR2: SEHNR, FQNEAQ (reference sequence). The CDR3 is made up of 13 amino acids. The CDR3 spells CASSVRDYETQYF.

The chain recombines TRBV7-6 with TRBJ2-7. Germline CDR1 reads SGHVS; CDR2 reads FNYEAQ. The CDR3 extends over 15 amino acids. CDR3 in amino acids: CASSPNPESSYEQYF.

The CDR3 is CASSEYGDRSSYEQYF. This chain links TRBV25-1 with TRBJ2-7. CDR1 and CDR2 from the germline V gene are MGHDK and SYGVNS. This CDR3 is 16 amino acids long.

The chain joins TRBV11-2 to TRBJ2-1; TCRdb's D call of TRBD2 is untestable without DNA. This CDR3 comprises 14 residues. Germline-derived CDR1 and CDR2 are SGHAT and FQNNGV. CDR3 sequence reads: CASSLEMGPNEQFF. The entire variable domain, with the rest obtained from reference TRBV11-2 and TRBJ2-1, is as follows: EAGVAQSPRYKIIEKRQSVAFWCNPISGHATLYWYQQILGQGPKLLIQFQNNGVVDDSQLPKDRFSAERLKGVDSTLKIQPAKLEDSAVYLCASSLEMGPNEQFFGPGTRLTVL.

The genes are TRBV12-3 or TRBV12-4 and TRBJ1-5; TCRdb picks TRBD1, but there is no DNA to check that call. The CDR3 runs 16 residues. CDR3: CASSFISGQGTQPQHF.

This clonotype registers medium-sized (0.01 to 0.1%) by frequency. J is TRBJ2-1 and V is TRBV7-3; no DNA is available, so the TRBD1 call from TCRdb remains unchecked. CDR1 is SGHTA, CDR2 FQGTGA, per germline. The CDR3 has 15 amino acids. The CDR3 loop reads CASSLTGQGFHEQFF.